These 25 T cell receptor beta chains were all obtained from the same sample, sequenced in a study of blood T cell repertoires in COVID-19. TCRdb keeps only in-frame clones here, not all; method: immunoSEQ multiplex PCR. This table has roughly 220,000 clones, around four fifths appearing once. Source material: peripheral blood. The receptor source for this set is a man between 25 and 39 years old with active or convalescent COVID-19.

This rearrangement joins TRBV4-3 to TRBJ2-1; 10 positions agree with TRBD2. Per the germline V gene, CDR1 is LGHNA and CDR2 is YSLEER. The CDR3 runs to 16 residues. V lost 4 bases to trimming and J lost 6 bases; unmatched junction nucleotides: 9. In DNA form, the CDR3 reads TGCGCCAGCAGCCTAACCCCCAGCGGGGGGGCCAATGAGCAGTTCTTC. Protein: CASSLTPSGGANEQFF.

DNA of the CDR3: TGTGCCTGGAGTCCAACAGCACAGGAACTGTTTTTT. Translated, it gives CAWSPTAQELFF. This chain connects TRBV30 to TRBJ1-4, with a weak D call TRBD1 (5 bases). CDR3 length equals 12 residues. Germline CDR1 is GTSNPN and CDR2 is SVGIG (reference sequence). Trimming cost V 2 bases and J 12 bases, with 13 bases left between them.

The CDR3 sequence: CASSYAGNTEAFF. The DNA of the CDR3 is TGTGCCAGCAGTTACGCAGGTAACACTGAAGCTTTCTTT. This chain uses TRBV6-2 or TRBV6-3 with TRBJ1-1; D is ambiguous. The germline gives CDR1 MNHEY, CDR2 SVGEGT. V was clipped by 2 bases and J by 2 bases, with 6 bases between them. The CDR3 covers 13 residues.

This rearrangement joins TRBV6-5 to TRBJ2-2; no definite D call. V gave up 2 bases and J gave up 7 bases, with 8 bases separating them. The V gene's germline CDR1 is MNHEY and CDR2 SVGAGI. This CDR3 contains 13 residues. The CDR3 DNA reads TGTGCCAGCAGTTACACTCGTGGCGGGGAGCTGTTTTTT. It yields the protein CASSYTRGGELFF.

The CDR3 loop reads CAWSADRLYGYTF. CDR3 in DNA: TGTGCCTGGAGTGCCGACAGGCTTTATGGCTACACCTTC. The rearrangement links TRBV30 to TRBJ1-2, with a tentative D call TRBD1 (6 bases). With 1 base removed from V and 5 bases from J, the gap between germline ends came to 11 bases. This CDR3 contains 13 residues. Germline loops: CDR1 GTSNPN, CDR2 SVGIG (reference sequence).

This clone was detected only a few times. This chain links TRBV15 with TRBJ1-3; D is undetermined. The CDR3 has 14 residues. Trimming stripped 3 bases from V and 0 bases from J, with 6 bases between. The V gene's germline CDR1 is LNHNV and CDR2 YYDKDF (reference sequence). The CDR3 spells CATSSANSGNTIYF. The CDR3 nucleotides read TGTGCCACCAGCAGTGCTAACTCTGGAAACACCATATATTTT.

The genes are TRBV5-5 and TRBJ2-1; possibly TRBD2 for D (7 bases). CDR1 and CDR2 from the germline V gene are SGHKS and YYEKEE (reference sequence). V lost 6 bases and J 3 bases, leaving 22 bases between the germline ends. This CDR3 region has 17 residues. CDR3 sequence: CASTPGLRGRDYNEQFF. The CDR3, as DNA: TGTGCCAGCACCCCTGGTTTGCGGGGGCGAGACTACAATGAGCAGTTCTTC.

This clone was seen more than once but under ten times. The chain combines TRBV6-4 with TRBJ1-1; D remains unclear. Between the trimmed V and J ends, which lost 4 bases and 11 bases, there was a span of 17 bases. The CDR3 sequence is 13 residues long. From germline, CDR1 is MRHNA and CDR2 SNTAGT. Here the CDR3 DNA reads TGTGCCAGCAGTGTGGACTCCGGACGTGAGGCTTTCTTT. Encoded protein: CASSVDSGREAFF.

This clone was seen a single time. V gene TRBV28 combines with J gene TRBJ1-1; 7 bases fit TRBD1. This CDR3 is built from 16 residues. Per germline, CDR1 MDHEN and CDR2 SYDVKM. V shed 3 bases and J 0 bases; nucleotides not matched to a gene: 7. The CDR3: CASSFERGLVNTEAFF. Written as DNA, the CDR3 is TGTGCCAGCAGTTTTGAAAGGGGGCTGGTGAACACTGAAGCTTTCTTT.

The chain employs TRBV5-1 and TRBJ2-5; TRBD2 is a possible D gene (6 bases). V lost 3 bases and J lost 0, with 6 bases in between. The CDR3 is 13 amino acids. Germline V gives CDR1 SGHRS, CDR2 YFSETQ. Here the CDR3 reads CASSSGDQETQYF. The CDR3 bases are TGCGCCAGCAGCTCGGGGGACCAAGAGACCCAGTACTTC.

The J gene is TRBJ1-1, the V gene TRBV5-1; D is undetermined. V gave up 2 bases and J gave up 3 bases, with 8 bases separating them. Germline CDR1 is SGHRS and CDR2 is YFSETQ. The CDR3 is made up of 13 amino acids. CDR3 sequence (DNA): TGCGCCAGCAGCTTCAGTCCCGACACTGAAGCTTTCTTT. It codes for CASSFSPDTEAFF.

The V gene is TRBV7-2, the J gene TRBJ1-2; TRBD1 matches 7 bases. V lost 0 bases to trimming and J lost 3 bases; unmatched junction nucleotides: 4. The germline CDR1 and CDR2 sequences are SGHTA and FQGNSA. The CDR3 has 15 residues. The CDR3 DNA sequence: TGTGCCAGCAGCTTAGCCCGCACAGGGGACTATGGCTACACCTTC. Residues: CASSLARTGDYGYTF. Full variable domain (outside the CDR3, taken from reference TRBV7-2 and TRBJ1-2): GAGVSQSPSNKVTEKGKDVELRCDPISGHTALYWYRQSLGQGLEFLIYFQGNSAPDKSGLPSDRFSAERTGGSVSTLTIQRTQQEDSAVYLCASSLARTGDYGYTFGSGTRLTVV.

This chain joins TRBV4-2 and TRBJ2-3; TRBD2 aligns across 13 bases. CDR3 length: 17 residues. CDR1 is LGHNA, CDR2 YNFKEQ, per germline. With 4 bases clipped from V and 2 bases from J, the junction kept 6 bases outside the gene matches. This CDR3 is CASSLRTSGGSTDTQYF. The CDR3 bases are TGTGCCAGCAGCCTCCGGACTAGCGGGGGATCCACAGATACGCAGTATTTT.

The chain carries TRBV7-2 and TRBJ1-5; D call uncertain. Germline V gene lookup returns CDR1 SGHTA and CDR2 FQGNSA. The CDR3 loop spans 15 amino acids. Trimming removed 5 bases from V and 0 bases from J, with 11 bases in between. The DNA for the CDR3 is TGTGCCAGCAGCCAACACGGGGATAGCAATCAGCCCCAGCATTTT. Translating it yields CASSQHGDSNQPQHF.

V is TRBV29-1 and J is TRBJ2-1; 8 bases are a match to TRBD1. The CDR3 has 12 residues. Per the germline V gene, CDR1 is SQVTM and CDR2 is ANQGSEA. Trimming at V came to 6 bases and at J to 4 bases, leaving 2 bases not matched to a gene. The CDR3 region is CSVDREYNEQFF. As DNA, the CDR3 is TGCAGCGTGGACAGGGAGTACAATGAGCAGTTCTTC.

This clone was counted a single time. In nucleotides, the CDR3 is TGTGCCAGCTCACCGGCTGGGGGGTCTATGCAGCCCCAGCATTTT. Protein product: CASSPAGGSMQPQHF. The chain uses TRBV18 and TRBJ1-5; tentatively, D is TRBD1 (5 bases). Germline V lookup: CDR1 KGHSH, CDR2 LQKENI. V lost 3 bases to trimming and J lost 7 bases, with 16 bases between them. This CDR3 region has 15 residues.

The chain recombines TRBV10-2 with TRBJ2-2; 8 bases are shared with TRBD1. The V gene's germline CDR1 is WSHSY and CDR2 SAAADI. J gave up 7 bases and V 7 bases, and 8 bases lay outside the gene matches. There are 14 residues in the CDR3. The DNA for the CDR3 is TGCGCCAGCAAGGGCCAGGGGGCTGGCGGGGAGCTGTTTTTT. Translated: CASKGQGAGGELFF.

CDR3 sequence (DNA): TGTGCCAGTAGTATAAGGCTAGCGGGAGCCATAAGGGCCTACAATGAGCAGTTCTTC. Protein sequence: CASSIRLAGAIRAYNEQFF. This chain joins TRBV19 and TRBJ2-1, with 10 bases lining up with TRBD2. V lost 2 bases, J lost 2 bases, and 12 bases stayed unmatched. The CDR3 has 19 amino acids. The germline V gene encodes CDR1 LNHDA and CDR2 SQIVND (reference sequence).

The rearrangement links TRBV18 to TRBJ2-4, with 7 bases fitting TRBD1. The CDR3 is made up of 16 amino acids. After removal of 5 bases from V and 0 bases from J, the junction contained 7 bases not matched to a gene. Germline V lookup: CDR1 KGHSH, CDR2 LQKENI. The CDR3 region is CASSSLGQLAKNIQYF. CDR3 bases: TGTGCCAGCTCATCACTGGGACAGCTAGCCAAAAACATTCAGTACTTC.

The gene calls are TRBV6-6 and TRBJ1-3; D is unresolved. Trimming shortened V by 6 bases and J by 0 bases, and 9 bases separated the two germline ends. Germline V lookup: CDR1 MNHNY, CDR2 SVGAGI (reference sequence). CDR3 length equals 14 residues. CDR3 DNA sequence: TGTGCCAGCAGGTTGGGGAGCTCTGGAAACACCATATATTTT. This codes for CASRLGSSGNTIYF.

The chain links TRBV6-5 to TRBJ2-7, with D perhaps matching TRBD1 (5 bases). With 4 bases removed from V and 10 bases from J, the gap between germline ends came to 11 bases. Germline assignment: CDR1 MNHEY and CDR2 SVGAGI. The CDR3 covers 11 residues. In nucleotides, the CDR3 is TGTGCCAGCAGTTCAGGGCTGGGCCAGTACTTC. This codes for CASSSGLGQYF.

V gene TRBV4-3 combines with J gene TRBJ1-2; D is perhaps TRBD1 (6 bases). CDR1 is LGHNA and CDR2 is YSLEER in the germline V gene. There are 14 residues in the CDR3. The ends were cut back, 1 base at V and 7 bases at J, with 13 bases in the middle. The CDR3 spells CASSQGQGNRGYTF. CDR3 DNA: TGCGCCAGCAGCCAAGGGCAGGGGAATCGTGGCTACACCTTC.

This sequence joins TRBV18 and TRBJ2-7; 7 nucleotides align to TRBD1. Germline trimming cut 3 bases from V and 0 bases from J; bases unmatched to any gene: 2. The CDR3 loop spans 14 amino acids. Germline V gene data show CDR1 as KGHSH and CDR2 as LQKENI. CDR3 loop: CASSPTGSSYEQYF. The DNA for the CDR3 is TGTGCCAGCTCACCGACAGGGAGCTCCTACGAGCAGTACTTC.

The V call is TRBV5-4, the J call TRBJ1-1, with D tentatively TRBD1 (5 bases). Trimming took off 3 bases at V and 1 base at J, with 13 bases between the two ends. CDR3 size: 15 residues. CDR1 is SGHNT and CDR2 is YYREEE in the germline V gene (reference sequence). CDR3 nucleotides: TGTGCCAGCAGCTCAGCTAAAGACAGGAACACTGAAGCTTTCTTT. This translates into CASSSAKDRNTEAFF.

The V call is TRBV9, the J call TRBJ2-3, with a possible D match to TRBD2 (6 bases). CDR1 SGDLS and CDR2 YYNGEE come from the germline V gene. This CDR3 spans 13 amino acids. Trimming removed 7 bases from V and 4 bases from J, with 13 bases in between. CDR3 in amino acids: CASATWGADTQYF. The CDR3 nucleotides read TGTGCCAGCGCAACCTGGGGGGCAGATACGCAGTATTTT.